One sample yielded the 22 T cell receptor beta chains listed below, sequenced in a study of blood T cell repertoires in COVID-19. The method was immunoSEQ multiplex PCR; TCRdb's version includes in-frame clones alone and lacks a portion of them. The sample includes approximately 140,000 clones, about 87% of them seen just once. The sequenced sample was peripheral blood. The origin of the receptors is a human donor in a cohort sampled during active COVID-19.

The rearrangement uses TRBV20-1 and TRBJ1-1, with D possibly being TRBD1 (5 bases). With 6 bases removed from V and 7 bases from J, the gap between germline ends came to 12 bases. The CDR3 runs to 11 residues. Germline V CDR1 and CDR2: DFQATT, SNEGSKA (reference sequence). The CDR3 coding sequence is TGCAGTGCGCGGGGACGGATTGAAGCTTTCTTT. Translation: CSARGRIEAFF.

The V and J genes are TRBV30 and TRBJ2-7; TRBD1 matches at 8 bases. The V and J ends lost 3 bases and 9 bases, in that order; junction bases with no gene match: 7. Germline assignment: CDR1 GTSNPN and CDR2 SVGIG (reference sequence). The CDR3 length is 12 residues. DNA for the CDR3: TGTGCCTGGAGCCTTGACAGGGGAGGGCAGTACTTC. This translates into CAWSLDRGGQYF.

In its sample, this clone was seen a few times. The rearrangement links TRBV6-2 or TRBV6-3 to TRBJ1-1; unclear D gene. V was trimmed by 2 bases and J by 3 bases, leaving 16 bases between them. The germline gives CDR1 MNHEY, CDR2 SVGEGT. The CDR3 length is 16 residues. CDR3 loop: CASSYGGRGRYTEAFF. The CDR3 nucleotides are TGTGCCAGCAGTTACGGTGGCAGAGGGAGGTACACTGAAGCTTTCTTT.

The chain carries TRBV24-1 and TRBJ2-3; 7 nucleotides match TRBD1. The CDR3 extends over 15 amino acids. Trimming cost V 4 bases and J 0 bases; bases outside gene matches: 3. CDR1 and CDR2 (germline): KGHDR, SFDVKD. The CDR3 spells CATSDRGQSTDTQYF. DNA for the CDR3: TGTGCCACCAGTGACAGGGGACAGAGCACAGATACGCAGTATTTT.

This chain uses TRBV5-4 with TRBJ2-7, with 7 bases fitting TRBD1. CDR1 SGHNT and CDR2 YYREEE come from the germline V gene (reference sequence). The CDR3 consists of 15 residues. The J segment lost 2 bases and the V segment lost 4 bases, leaving 9 bases of the junction unmatched. The CDR3 here is CASSPGQATTYEQYF. The CDR3, as DNA: TGTGCCAGCAGCCCCGGACAGGCTACTACCTACGAGCAGTACTTC.

The chain combines TRBV4-2 with TRBJ1-2; weak D call: TRBD1 (5 bases). CDR1 and CDR2 from the germline V gene are LGHNA and YNFKEQ. V lost 0 bases and J lost 10, with 12 bases in between. This CDR3 is built from 13 residues. DNA for the CDR3: TGTGCCAGCAGCCAAGATCCCAGGGCTGCCTACACCTTC. Its translation: CASSQDPRAAYTF.

The V and J genes are TRBV7-2 and TRBJ1-1; no definite D call. The V end lost 2 bases, the J end lost 1 base, and 11 bases lay between the germline ends. The CDR3 is made up of 15 amino acids. Germline V gene sequence: CDR1 SGHTA, CDR2 FQGNSA. The CDR3 sequence: CASSLFSSKNTEAFF. Here the CDR3 DNA reads TGTGCCAGCAGCTTATTTTCATCCAAGAACACTGAAGCTTTCTTT. Together with reference TRBV7-2 and TRBJ1-1, the CDR3 gives the full variable domain: GAGVSQSPSNKVTEKGKDVELRCDPISGHTALYWYRQSLGQGLEFLIYFQGNSAPDKSGLPSDRFSAERTGGSVSTLTIQRTQQEDSAVYLCASSLFSSKNTEAFFGQGTRLTVV.

The rearrangement links TRBV9 to TRBJ2-3, with D possibly matching TRBD1 (6 bases). Per germline, CDR1 SGDLS and CDR2 YYNGEE. Trimming cost V 3 bases and J 2 bases, with 13 bases left between them. The CDR3 sequence is 15 residues long. The CDR3 loop is CASSAPGDPTDTQYF. The CDR3 bases are TGTGCCAGCAGCGCCCCAGGGGACCCCACAGATACGCAGTATTTT.

In nucleotides, the CDR3 is TGTGCCAGCAGCCGTGACAGGGGGCCGTATGGCTACACCTTC. This codes for CASSRDRGPYGYTF. The V and J genes are TRBV14 and TRBJ1-2; 10 nucleotides match TRBD1. The germline gives CDR1 SGHDN, CDR2 FVKESK. CDR3 size: 14 residues. The trim removed 4 bases at V and 5 bases at J, leaving 4 bases unmatched. The entire variable domain, with the rest obtained from reference TRBV14 and TRBJ1-2, is as follows: EAGVTQFPSHSVIEKGQTVTLRCDPISGHDNLYWYRRVMGKEIKFLLHFVKESKQDESGMPNNRFLAERTGGTYSTLKVQPAELEDSGVYFCASSRDRGPYGYTFGSGTRLTVV.

A single count supports this clone. The chain employs TRBV4-3 and TRBJ2-6; no reliable D call. This CDR3 spans 17 amino acids. V was trimmed by 0 bases and J by 0 bases, leaving 9 bases between them. Germline assignment: CDR1 LGHNA and CDR2 YSLEER. The CDR3 protein is CASSQDWAGSGANVLTF. The CDR3 DNA reads TGCGCCAGCAGCCAAGATTGGGCCGGCTCTGGGGCCAACGTCCTGACTTTC.

This clone has a single count. V and J are TRBV30 and TRBJ1-5; tentative D call: TRBD1 (6 bases). The CDR3 covers 14 residues. CDR1 GTSNPN and CDR2 SVGIG come from the germline V gene (reference sequence). Deletions cut 3 bases from V and 1 base from J, with 10 bases between. CDR3 residues: CAWSWGQSNQPQHF. Written as DNA, the CDR3 is TGTGCCTGGAGCTGGGGGCAGAGCAATCAGCCCCAGCATTTT.

This clone showed up just a few times. The chain uses TRBV7-6 and TRBJ1-1, with no clear D. V dropped 1 base and J dropped 1 base, with 10 bases sitting between them. Germline CDR1 SGHVS, CDR2 FNYEAQ. The CDR3 is 15 amino acids. The CDR3 region is CASSLDSPRNTEAFF. DNA of the CDR3: TGTGCCAGCAGCTTAGACTCCCCAAGGAACACTGAAGCTTTCTTT.

This chain's CDR3 is CASSQGGQLSGNTIYF. The CDR3, as DNA: TGCGCCAGCAGCCAAGGGGGACAGCTCTCTGGAAACACCATATATTTT. The chain recombines TRBV4-1 with TRBJ1-3, with 7 nucleotides matching TRBD1. This CDR3 comprises 16 residues. Germline CDR1 MGHRA, CDR2 YSYEKL. With V trimmed by 1 base and J by 0 bases, 3 bases remained unmatched.

This chain links TRBV3-1 (or the pseudogene TRBV3-2) with TRBJ1-4, with D uncertain. The CDR3 is made up of 13 amino acids. Germline CDR1 LGHDT, CDR2 YNNKEL (reference sequence). Trimming left V 1 base short and J 8 bases short, with 8 bases between. The chain's CDR3 is CASSQGGREKLFF. DNA for the CDR3: TGTGCCAGCAGCCAAGGAGGAAGGGAAAAACTGTTTTTT.

The chain combines TRBV19 with TRBJ2-5; TRBD1 is a possible D gene (6 bases). CDR1 and CDR2 (germline): LNHDA, SQIVND (reference sequence). This CDR3 region has 14 residues. V was pared by 6 bases and J by 1 base, with 12 bases between. The CDR3 DNA follows: TGTGCCAGTAGAAGGACAGAATCCCAAGAGACCCAGTACTTC. This translates into CASRRTESQETQYF.

This sequence joins TRBV27 and TRBJ2-7; tentatively, D is TRBD2 (6 bases). The CDR3 is made up of 15 amino acids. The germline V gene has CDR1 MNHEY and CDR2 SMNVEV (reference sequence). V shed 7 bases and J shed 0 bases, with 16 bases lying between them. DNA of the CDR3: TGTGCCAGCAACACCATTGGAGGGGCCTCCTACGAGCAGTACTTC. Amino acids: CASNTIGGASYEQYF.

The table lists this clone with a count of one. This chain links TRBV5-1 with TRBJ2-7; 8 nucleotides match TRBD1. The CDR3 is 14 residues long. Germline assignment: CDR1 SGHRS and CDR2 YFSETQ. Trimming took 4 bases from V and 4 from J; bases not matched to a gene: 7. The CDR3 region is CASSLGQGIYEQYF. Written as DNA, the CDR3 is TGCGCCAGCAGCCTAGGACAGGGCATATACGAGCAGTACTTC.

The CDR3 loop reads CASSQVFKGALEKLFF. The CDR3 DNA is TGCGCCAGCAGCCAAGTGTTTAAGGGGGCGCTCGAAAAACTGTTTTTT. The V call is TRBV4-1, the J call TRBJ1-4; 7 bases line up with TRBD1. Looked up from germline, CDR1 is MGHRA and CDR2 is YSYEKL. V gave up 1 base and J gave up 8 bases; unmatched junction bases: 10. The CDR3 has 16 residues.

The rearrangement links TRBV4-2 to TRBJ2-7; 7 bases are a match to TRBD2. Trimming removed 0 bases from V and 2 bases from J; junction bases left unmatched: 1. Germline values: CDR1 LGHNA, CDR2 YNFKEQ. This CDR3 spans 14 amino acids. Written as DNA, the CDR3 is TGTGCCAGCAGCCAAGATCTAGCGGCCTACGAGCAGTACTTC. Its protein product is CASSQDLAAYEQYF.

The chain couples TRBV5-5 to TRBJ2-2; possible D gene TRBD1, 5 bases. This CDR3 has 15 residues. CDR1 and CDR2 (germline): SGHKS, YYEKEE (reference sequence). The V gene lost 2 bases and the J gene lost 2 bases, with 10 bases spanning the gap. CDR3 region: CASSLRQGNTGELFF. The DNA for the CDR3 is TGTGCCAGCAGCTTACGTCAGGGAAACACCGGGGAGCTGTTTTTT.

V and J are TRBV23-1 and TRBJ2-5, with 7 nucleotides matching TRBD1. TRBV23-1 carries the ORF label, with uncertain function. This CDR3 comprises 14 residues. After removal of 3 bases from V and 4 bases from J, the junction contained 5 bases not matched to a gene. The CDR3 nucleotides read TGCGCCAGCAGTCATCCGACAGGGCCAGAGACCCAGTACTTC. It specifies CASSHPTGPETQYF.

The chain uses TRBV4-2 and TRBJ1-2; no definite D call. Germline CDR1 LGHNA, CDR2 YNFKEQ. This CDR3 comprises 15 residues. V lost 0 bases and J 6 bases, leaving 14 bases between the germline ends. CDR3 sequence (DNA): TGTGCCAGCAGCCAAGATAGAGCCCCCCTGAATGGCTACACCTTC. Translated: CASSQDRAPLNGYTF.